One TCR beta chain is described in this entry. Its target antigen remains unknown. There are no base qualities to consult, and no much larger clone falls within one base. This sample is drawn from a study of cytotoxic CD8 clonotypes in ibrutinib-treated CLL (dated by TCRdb to about 2021). For the study in its entirety: In this cohort, around 15 patients were treatment-naive and some 10 were relapsed/refractory, while some 18 had unmutated IGHV. Responses were partial in around 25 patients and complete in 2; after median approximately 69 months follow-up, roughly 15 stayed in remission and about twelve progressed. The response samples were drawn at a median of 12 months into treatment, with a range of about 6 to 36 months. On average, each sample had some 250,000 productive templates and more than 85,000 productive rearrangements. Of the approximately 87 participants in the trial, approximately 26 had longitudinal samples available. Cryopreserved peripheral blood mononuclear cells were obtained before treatment, at response, and at either sustained remission or disease progression. Every sample from remission and from progressive disease was obtained while the patients were still on ibrutinib. The research as a whole found: Baseline clonality exceeded that of age-matched healthy donors and correlated strongly with circulating CD8+ T-cell counts. At ibrutinib response clonality went up, during sustained remission it held steady, and at progression it dropped back toward baseline. Public clonotypes were rare and either contracted or stayed stable during treatment, and the rise in clonality at ibrutinib response reflected the expansion of private clonotypes. Lymph node repertoires were not examined, and the timing of sampling was not matched between patients in sustained remission and those whose disease progressed.

For TCR beta library preparation, around 2 micrograms of genomic DNA were isolated from cryopreserved PBMCs. Longitudinal blood samples from CLL patients on ibrutinib monotherapy were analyzed using high-throughput TCR beta sequencing. The patients took part in an open-label, single-center phase 2 trial of ibrutinib monotherapy. Each clonotype received, on average, around 10x coverage in deep resolution sequencing performed on a MiSeq, where the target depth lay between 1 in 1 million and 1 in 200,000 T cells. The immunoSEQ hsTCRB Kit was used to generate TCR beta libraries. Per the authors' processing: Data were analyzed with ImmunoSEQ Data Assistant and ImmunoSEQ Analyzer, with V, D and J genes assigned per IMGT definitions. Clonality, which ranges from 0 to 1, was calculated as one minus the normalized Shannon entropy of productive rearrangement frequencies. Only overrepresented clonotypes making up at least 0.05% of the repertoire of each patient were included in the public clonotype analysis. Roughly 13 age-matched healthy donor repertoires from immuneACCESS served as clonality controls. TCRdb carries this immuneACCESS record with in-frame sequences only. Its versions omit some clonotypes, under half of them owing to an unresolved V gene in the studies checked, with the rest unexplained. V, J and clone size are taken as reported in that table, and D and trimming were inferred from the DNA itself. The sample records about 300,000 clones, under 70% of which are singletons. The top ten hold roughly 6% of the sample.

V lost 6 bases and J lost 9 bases; the stretch between them is 18 bases long. The CDR3 spans 15 residues, from the cysteine through the phenylalanine. Of all the DNA, just the CDR3 is kept, 45 bases in frame from base 1. CDR1 and CDR2, looked up from the germline V gene, are MGHRA and YSYEKL. The clonotype was recovered from a human donor with chronic lymphocytic leukemia. This receptor chain uses TRBV4-1 and TRBJ1-6; TRBD1 could be the D gene, as 5 bases match. The material was PBMCs, obtained after 36 months of ibrutinib treatment. The CDR3 protein sequence reads: CASRPSVDSASPLHF. In nucleotide form, the sequence is TGCGCCAGCAGACCTTCCGTTGACAGTGCTTCACCCCTCCACTTT.